The 32 T cell receptor beta chains below all came from one sample that was sequenced in a study of Graves' ophthalmopathy and Graves' hyperthyroidism (dated by TCRdb to 2017 to 2018). This sample was sequenced with an Illumina HiSeq 2000. For repertoire sequencing, TCR beta CDR3 regions were amplified from RNA transcripts. The first round was an RT-PCR using HTBI primers with the Qiagen OneStep RT-PCR kit, and this first round was followed by a second-round multiplex PCR, then size selection and purification. TCRdb trimmed public reads at Q25 via fastp, called clones via MiXCR and kept in-frame beta chains. Every distinct CDR3 protein forms one entry, paired with its most common genes and DNA. The sample yields almost 400,000 distinct CDR3 sequences; around 17% were counted once. The top ten hold 1.6% of the sample. The sequencing sample was made of peripheral blood. Every receptor here comes from a young woman with Graves' ophthalmopathy. Donor details come from another sample of the same person, matched by shared clones.

Many counts were recorded for this clonotype. The rearrangement joins TRBV5-6 to TRBJ1-3; D call uncertain. This CDR3 has 15 residues. From germline, CDR1 is SGHDT and CDR2 YYEEEE. Trimming left V 4 bases short and J 0 bases short, with 11 bases between. CDR3 in amino acids: CASSAQAHSGNTIYF. The CDR3 DNA reads as TGTGCCAGCAGCGCTCAGGCGCACTCTGGAAACACCATATATTTT.

The table lists this clonotype with many counts. The chain has TRBV4-3 and TRBJ2-7; D is perhaps TRBD1 (7 bases). The V end was cut by 0 bases, the J end by 5 bases, with 17 bases between. The CDR3 extends over 16 amino acids. Germline CDR1 reads LGHNA; CDR2 reads YSLEER. CDR3 amino acids: CASSQDLAGGRDEQYF. The DNA for the CDR3 is TGCGCCAGCAGCCAAGATTTGGCAGGGGGGCGGGACGAGCAGTACTTC.

This clonotype was counted ten times or more. The chain couples TRBV10-3 to TRBJ2-7, with D tentatively TRBD1 or TRBD2 (5 bases each). Germline CDR1 reads ENHRY; CDR2 reads SYGVKD. The V and J ends lost 3 bases and 5 bases respectively, with 14 bases between them. The CDR3 loop spans 14 amino acids. This CDR3 is CAISDGARANEQYF. The CDR3 DNA reads TGTGCCATCAGTGACGGGGCTAGGGCAAACGAGCAGTACTTC.

This clonotype has at least ten counts. The V call is TRBV12-3 or TRBV12-4, the J call TRBJ2-2, with no clear D. Between the trimmed V and J ends, which lost 3 bases and 4 bases, there was a span of 3 bases. The CDR3 is made up of 12 amino acids. As DNA, the CDR3 is TGTGCCAGCAGTTTTTTCACCGGGGAGCTGTTTTTT. Its translation is CASSFFTGELFF.

This clonotype showed up many times. CDR3 sequence (DNA): TGTGCCAGCAGTTTGGGAGGGGAGCCCTACGAGCAGTACTTC. Translating it yields CASSLGGEPYEQYF. V and J are TRBV28 and TRBJ2-7, with 7 bases fitting TRBD2. The CDR3 has 14 residues. Trimming removed 3 bases from V and 2 bases from J; junction bases left unmatched: 4. Germline loops: CDR1 MDHEN, CDR2 SYDVKM.

This clonotype was detected ten times or more. The J gene is TRBJ1-1, the V gene TRBV6-5; no clear D gene. Germline V gene lookup returns CDR1 MNHEY and CDR2 SVGAGI. Trimming took off 0 bases at V and 11 bases at J, with 16 bases between the two ends. The CDR3 length is 14 residues. DNA for the CDR3: TGTGCCAGCAGTTACTCGATACAGAGCTTTGACGCTTTCTTT. This gives the protein CASSYSIQSFDAFF.

This clonotype was seen at least ten times. The genes are TRBV7-3 and TRBJ2-2; D perhaps matches TRBD1 (5 bases). V gave up 0 bases and J gave up 3 bases, with 11 bases separating them. Per germline, CDR1 SGHTA and CDR2 FQGTGA. The length of the CDR3 is 16 residues. CDR3 residues: CASSLTTVYDTGELFF. The CDR3 DNA reads TGTGCCAGCAGCTTAACGACAGTGTACGACACCGGGGAGCTGTTTTTT.

The rearrangement links TRBV28 to TRBJ1-2, with 9 positions matching TRBD1. V trimming: 2 bases; J trimming: 8 bases; junction bases outside the gene matches: 6. The CDR3 consists of 14 residues. CDR1 is MDHEN, CDR2 SYDVKM, per germline. CDR3 sequence reads: CASSLIQGAWGYTF. As DNA, the CDR3 is TGTGCCAGCAGTTTAATACAGGGGGCATGGGGCTACACCTTC.

This clonotype was observed at least ten times. This chain uses TRBV30 with TRBJ1-5; 9 bases match TRBD1. The CDR3 sequence is 14 residues long. The germline CDR1 and CDR2 sequences are GTSNPN and SVGIG (reference sequence). V lost 5 bases, J lost 6 bases, and 8 bases stayed unmatched. In DNA form, the CDR3 reads TGTGCCTGGGGCCTGGGACAGGGTTTTCAGCCCCAGCATTTT. Translation: CAWGLGQGFQPQHF.

This clonotype was observed a few times. The chain links TRBV7-2 to TRBJ2-5; 8 positions agree with TRBD1. The V segment lost 3 bases and the J segment 4 bases; nucleotides outside the gene matches: 7. Per germline, CDR1 SGHTA and CDR2 FQGNSA. CDR3 length equals 15 residues. CDR3 residues: CASSFYRGVLETQYF. CDR3 in DNA: TGTGCCAGCAGCTTTTACAGGGGGGTACTAGAGACCCAGTACTTC.

At least ten counts were recorded for this clonotype. CDR3 nucleotide sequence: TGTGCCAGCAGTCCCCAACAGGGGGTAACTGAAGCTTTCTTT. Amino acid sequence: CASSPQQGVTEAFF. V gene TRBV6-5 combines with J gene TRBJ1-1; 8 positions match TRBD1. Germline CDR1 MNHEY, CDR2 SVGAGI. Losses at the gene ends were 5 bases for V and 5 bases for J; bases not matched to a gene: 7. This CDR3 comprises 14 residues.

The V and J genes are TRBV27 and TRBJ2-1; possible D gene TRBD2, 5 bases. Per germline, CDR1 MNHEY and CDR2 SMNVEV (reference sequence). The ends were cut back, 5 bases at V and 9 bases at J, with 14 bases in the middle. This CDR3 is 13 amino acids long. The CDR3 here is CASSVFSVAEQFF. Written as DNA, the CDR3 is TGTGCCAGCAGTGTGTTTAGCGTGGCTGAGCAGTTCTTC.

This clonotype was counted ten times or more. This sequence joins TRBV7-9 and TRBJ2-7; the D is unclear. V was trimmed by 6 bases and J by 5 bases, leaving 17 bases between them. The CDR3 totals 14 residues. Germline V gene sequence: CDR1 SEHNR, CDR2 FQNEAQ (reference sequence). The chain's CDR3 is CASSRAGGKNEQYF. The CDR3 region has the DNA TGTGCCAGCAGTCGGGCCGGTGGGAAAAACGAGCAGTACTTC.

The V and J genes are TRBV28 and TRBJ2-2; 12 bases fit TRBD2. The V and J ends lost 6 bases and 6 bases, in that order; junction bases with no gene match: 8. Germline V CDR1 and CDR2: MDHEN, SYDVKM. The CDR3 contains 16 residues. In DNA form, the CDR3 reads TGTGCCAGCAGCACGACTAGCGGGAGAGGTTCCGGGGAGCTGTTTTTT. As protein: CASSTTSGRGSGELFF.

The rearrangement uses TRBV6-1 and TRBJ1-2; 7 bases fit TRBD1. The germline CDR1 and CDR2 sequences are MNHNS and SASEGT. Trimming cost V 6 bases and J 6 bases; bases outside gene matches: 7. CDR3 length equals 13 residues. CDR3 coding DNA: TGTGCCAGCAGATCGGACAGGTTTAATGGCTACACCTTC. This sequence encodes CASRSDRFNGYTF.

J is TRBJ1-5 and V is TRBV6-1; D is perhaps TRBD1 (5 bases). Germline assignment: CDR1 MNHNS and CDR2 SASEGT. CDR3 length: 14 amino acids. V lost 6 bases and J lost 7, with 16 bases in between. CDR3 sequence: CASSAGRAEQPQHF. DNA of the CDR3: TGTGCCAGCAGCGCAGGGAGGGCAGAGCAGCCCCAGCATTTT.

This chain connects TRBV11-2 to TRBJ2-7, with TRBD2 identical over 9 bases. The V gene's germline CDR1 is SGHAT and CDR2 FQNNGV. The CDR3 length is 16 residues. Losses at the gene ends were 1 base for V and 3 bases for J; bases not matched to a gene: 7. The CDR3 coding sequence is TGTGCCAGCAGCTTAGGAGCGGGAGGTCTCATCTACGAGCAGTACTTC. Translation: CASSLGAGGLIYEQYF.

This clonotype was observed at least ten times. DNA for the CDR3: TGTGCCAGCAGCTCAGGGGTTGCTAATTCACCCCTCCACTTT. Amino acids: CASSSGVANSPLHF. The chain is built from TRBV11-2 and TRBJ1-6; D perhaps matches TRBD1 (6 bases). The CDR3 covers 14 residues. Trimming left V 4 bases short and J 6 bases short, with 10 bases between. CDR1 and CDR2 from the germline V gene are SGHAT and FQNNGV.

This clonotype was counted ten times or more. The V and J genes are TRBV25-1 and TRBJ2-7, with no clear D. V dropped 4 bases and J dropped 7 bases, with 20 bases sitting between them. CDR1 MGHDK and CDR2 SYGVNS come from the germline V gene. The CDR3 consists of 15 residues. CDR3 region: CASSGTRDMAWEQYF. In DNA, the CDR3 is TGTGCCAGCAGTGGGACCAGAGACATGGCCTGGGAGCAGTACTTC.

The rearrangement links TRBV24-1 to TRBJ1-1; D might be TRBD1 (6 bases). The V end was cut by 10 bases, the J end by 1 base, with 12 bases between. In germline, CDR1 is KGHDR, CDR2 SFDVKD. The CDR3 loop spans 13 amino acids. The CDR3 DNA reads as TGTGCCACACAGGGAAAACGGAACACTGAAGCTTTCTTT. This gives the protein CATQGKRNTEAFF.

The chain combines TRBV2 with TRBJ1-1, with D perhaps TRBD1 (5 bases). Trimming took off 3 bases at V and 4 bases at J, with 15 bases between the two ends. Germline V gene sequence: CDR1 SNHLY, CDR2 FYNNEI. The CDR3 is 15 residues long. CDR3 in amino acids: CASSDDPGRSTEAFF. DNA of the CDR3: TGTGCCAGCAGTGACGACCCGGGGCGGAGCACTGAAGCTTTCTTT.

This clonotype occurred many times. Here the CDR3 reads CASRWDRANTEAFF. The CDR3 coding sequence is TGTGCCAGCAGATGGGACAGAGCGAACACTGAAGCTTTCTTT. The chain couples TRBV6-2 or TRBV6-3 to TRBJ1-1, with 7 bases aligning to TRBD1. V shed 6 bases and J 1 base; nucleotides not matched to a gene: 5. The CDR3 extends over 14 amino acids. Germline-derived CDR1 and CDR2 are MNHEY and SVGEGT.

The V and J genes are TRBV4-2 and TRBJ2-1, with 11 bases aligning to TRBD2. Germline CDR1 and CDR2: LGHNA and YNFKEQ. Trimming cost V 4 bases and J 1 base; bases outside gene matches: 3. This CDR3 spans 16 amino acids. The CDR3 region has the DNA TGTGCCAGCAGCCGAGGGACTAGCGGATCCTACAATGAGCAGTTCTTC. Protein product: CASSRGTSGSYNEQFF.

The rearrangement joins TRBV12-3 or TRBV12-4 to TRBJ2-7, with a weak D call TRBD1 (5 bases). The germline V and J ends were trimmed by 7 bases and 6 bases, with 19 bases remaining between them. The CDR3 contains 14 residues. CDR3 in amino acids: CASTLSTGVSEQYF. CDR3 nucleotide sequence: TGTGCCAGCACTCTCTCCACAGGTGTCAGCGAGCAGTACTTC.

This clonotype has a count of ten or more. Germline and junction disagree at one end, which may indicate a read error. The rearrangement uses TRBV6-1 and TRBJ2-7; TRBD1 matches at 9 bases. Germline-derived CDR1 and CDR2 are MNHNS and SASEGT. This CDR3 has 15 residues. The CDR3 bases are TGTGCCAGCAGTCCATCGGGACAGGGCTCCCACGAGCAGTACTTC. Its translation: CASSPSGQGSHEQYF.

The gene calls are TRBV12-3 or TRBV12-4 and TRBJ2-2, with D perhaps TRBD1 (6 bases). Trimming cost V 9 bases and J 8 bases, with 22 bases left between them. CDR3 length equals 15 residues. In DNA, the CDR3 is TGTGCCAGTTCTAATTCCGGGACACGGACTGGGGAGCTGTTTTTT. It codes for CASSNSGTRTGELFF.

This clonotype was seen at least ten times. The V call is TRBV20-1, the J call TRBJ1-5; 7 bases agree with TRBD1. Germline CDR1 is DFQATT and CDR2 is SNEGSKA (reference sequence). The CDR3 spans 14 residues. V dropped 5 bases and J dropped 7; count of bases not matched to a gene: 11. The CDR3 region is CSAHTGAMEQPQHF. CDR3 nucleotides: TGCAGTGCTCACACAGGGGCCATGGAACAGCCCCAGCATTTT.

This clonotype showed up many times. This chain links TRBV7-2 with TRBJ1-1; D possibly corresponds to TRBD1 (5 bases). This CDR3 region has 16 residues. Germline assignment: CDR1 SGHTA and CDR2 FQGNSA. The V end lost 3 bases, the J end lost 2 bases, and 16 bases lay between the germline ends. The CDR3 loop reads CASSLAGHSANTEAFF. The CDR3 DNA is TGTGCCAGCAGCTTGGCCGGACACTCCGCCAACACTGAAGCTTTCTTT.

This clonotype was observed at least ten times. CDR3 sequence reads: CAISESDKALSYEQYF. In nucleotides, the CDR3 is TGTGCCATCAGTGAATCCGACAAGGCCCTCTCCTACGAGCAGTACTTC. The chain couples TRBV10-3 to TRBJ2-7; D unclear. The germline V gene encodes CDR1 ENHRY and CDR2 SYGVKD. This CDR3 region has 16 residues. The germline V and J ends were trimmed by 3 bases and 0 bases, with 15 bases remaining between them.

This clonotype was seen a few times. The chain combines TRBV6-5 with TRBJ2-5; possibly TRBD2 for D (5 bases). This CDR3 is built from 17 residues. Trimming left V 4 bases short and J 2 bases short, with 20 bases between. From germline, CDR1 is MNHEY and CDR2 SVGAGI. The CDR3 coding sequence is TGTGCCAGCAGTTCCACCCTATTTGGAGCGGAGCAAGAGACCCAGTACTTC. Protein product: CASSSTLFGAEQETQYF.

As concerns this clonotype: This may arise from a read error, as a much more abundant clone is one base away. This chain connects TRBV20-1 to TRBJ2-7; TRBD1 matches 11 bases. Germline V lookup: CDR1 DFQATT, CDR2 SNEGSKA (reference sequence). The CDR3 is 13 residues long. The CDR3 DNA reads as TGCAGTGCGAGGACAGGGGGCTTCTACGGGCAGTACTTC. Its translation: CSARTGGFYGQYF.

J is TRBJ2-5 and V is TRBV30, with 9 bases matching TRBD2. This CDR3 has 18 amino acids. V trimming: 3 bases; J trimming: 5 bases; junction bases outside the gene matches: 19. The V gene's germline CDR1 is GTSNPN and CDR2 SVGIG (reference sequence). CDR3 region: CAWRDNRERRGGRETQYF. In DNA, the CDR3 is TGTGCCTGGAGAGATAACCGGGAAAGGCGGGGGGGCCGCGAGACCCAGTACTTC.